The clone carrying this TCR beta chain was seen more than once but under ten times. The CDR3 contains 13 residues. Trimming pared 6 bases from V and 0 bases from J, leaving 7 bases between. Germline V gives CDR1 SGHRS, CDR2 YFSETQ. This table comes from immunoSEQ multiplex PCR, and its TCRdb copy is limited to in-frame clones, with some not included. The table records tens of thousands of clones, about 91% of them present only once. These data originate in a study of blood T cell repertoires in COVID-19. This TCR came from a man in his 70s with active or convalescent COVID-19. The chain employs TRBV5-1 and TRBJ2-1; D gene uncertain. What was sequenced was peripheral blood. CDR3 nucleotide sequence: TGCGCCAGCACGCGCGACTCCTACAATGAGCAGTTCTTC. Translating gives CASTRDSYNEQFF. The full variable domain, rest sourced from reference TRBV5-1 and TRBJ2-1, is KAGVTQTPRYLIKTRGQQVTLSCSPISGHRSVSWYQQTPGQGLQFLFEYFSETQRNKGNFPGRFSGRQFSNSRSEMNVSTLELGDSALYLCASTRDSYNEQFFGPGTRLTVL.